This T cell receptor (beta chain) emerged from a study of T cell responses to AZD1222 COVID-19 vaccine. Some clones are missing from TCRdb's copy, which holds only in-frame ones; the method was immunoSEQ multiplex PCR. The table records roughly 97,000 clones, approximately 89% of them present only once. Points on this clone: Antigen specificity is unknown.

Study-wide results and caveats: With dominance at 160-218 and 743-854, vaccine-associated CD4 TCRs spanned spike.

V lost 4 bases to trimming and J lost 6 bases; unmatched junction nucleotides: 6. CDR3 length: 15 amino acids. The germline CDR1 and CDR2 sequences are SGHVS and FNYEAQ. This chain joins TRBV7-6 and TRBJ2-1; TRBD2 aligns across 10 bases. The sequence was obtained from an adult in good health. The sequencing used peripheral blood, collected on day 0 of AZD1222 vaccination. For the CDR3, the DNA is TGTGCCAGCAGCTCCAGCGGGAGGGTCCCCAATGAGCAGTTCTTC. Encoded protein: CASSSSGRVPNEQFF. Based on the CDR3 plus reference TRBV7-6 and TRBJ2-1, the full variable domain is GAGVSQSPRYKVTKRGQDVALRCDPISGHVSLYWYRQALGQGPEFLTYFNYEAQQDKSGLPNDRFSAERPEGSISTLTIQRTEQRDSAMYRCASSSSGRVPNEQFFGPGTRLTVL.